These T cell receptor beta chains were read from a single sample in a study of CD8+ T cells in alopecia areata. Generated by immunoSEQ multiplex PCR, the TCRdb table keeps only in-frame clones and is missing some. The sample lists a few hundred thousand clones; roughly two fifths were seen once. Specimen: CD4+ T cells sorted from blood, collected at approximately week 39, from a patient treated with tofacitinib. The source of these receptors is a human donor with alopecia areata. Both conserved end residues are part of each CDR3. D genes are given only for firm matches.

D,V,length,J,CDR3
TRBD2,TRBV5-1,17,TRBJ2-1,CASSLATGTRGGNEQFF
-,TRBV14,12,TRBJ2-1,CASSQAGDEQFF
-,TRBV6-1,10,TRBJ2-5,CAGRGETQYF
-,TRBV5-1,14,TRBJ2-7,CASSLVVAGSEQYF
-,TRBV25-1,15,TRBJ1-3,CASSYPESTGNTIYF
-,TRBV5-1,14,TRBJ1-1,CASRSEGGNTEAFF
TRBD1,TRBV27,13,TRBJ1-5,CASSPQGGQPQHF
-,TRBV11-2,14,TRBJ2-3,CASSRPGGTDTQYF
-,TRBV29-1,14,TRBJ2-1,CSVDVGLWKDEQFF
-,TRBV5-1,15,TRBJ1-3,CASSLEGFSGNTIYF
-,TRBV30,12,TRBJ2-1,CAWSESYNEQFF
TRBD2,TRBV4-1,15,TRBJ2-1,CASSHRTLAGGPQFF
TRBD2,TRBV4-1,21,TRBJ2-3,CASSQTGQGRLAGGVGDTQYF
TRBD2,TRBV4-3,15,TRBJ2-7,CASSQESSGRAEQYF
TRBD1,TRBV10-3,15,TRBJ2-7,CAISETQGATYEQYF
-,TRBV2,12,TRBJ2-2,CASRGDTGELFF
TRBD2,TRBV7-8,15,TRBJ2-7,CASSALAVSSYEQYF
TRBD1,TRBV11-2,14,TRBJ2-5,CASSSDRVQETQYF
-,TRBV29-1,13,TRBJ2-7,CSVDSQGRNEQYF
-,TRBV30,14,TRBJ1-3,CAWKLRGGGNTIYF
TRBD2,TRBV7-2,15,TRBJ2-5,CASSPLRGGRETQYF
TRBD2,TRBV7-9,15,TRBJ2-7,CASSLAGTSGYEQYF
-,TRBV6-5,13,TRBJ1-5,CASRRDLNQPQHF
TRBD2,TRBV5-1,17,TRBJ2-7,CASSLSPQAGTTYEQYF
-,TRBV4-1,17,TRBJ2-4,CASSQRDSGGRGNIQYF
-,TRBV5-1,11,TRBJ2-4,CASSLGGIQYF
-,TRBV30,13,TRBJ2-3,CAWSVPSADTQYF
-,TRBV18,14,TRBJ2-1,CASSPSGSHNEQFF
-,TRBV4-2,17,TRBJ1-4,CASSLEMNPATNEKLFF
-,TRBV7-8,14,TRBJ2-7,CASSLGGTPYEQYF
-,TRBV27,13,TRBJ1-2,CASSSGVSYGYTF
-,TRBV4-1,13,TRBJ2-5,CASSHPSPETQYF
TRBD2,TRBV30,15,TRBJ2-1,CAWSVASGARNEQFF
-,TRBV27,15,TRBJ2-7,CASSLLGRAPSEQYF
-,TRBV30,16,TRBJ1-5,CAWSRAGGRGTQPQHF
-,TRBV7-2,17,TRBJ2-7,CASSLRALTQGADEQYF
-,TRBV6-5,15,TRBJ2-1,CASSRQGLIYNEQFF
-,TRBV7-2,12,TRBJ1-2,CASSFDRGGYTF
TRBD2,TRBV29-1,14,TRBJ2-1,CSVESGLEPNEQFF
-,TRBV19,12,TRBJ2-5,CASAAGLGTQYF
-,TRBV30,12,TRBJ2-7,CAIDREEYEQYF
TRBD2,TRBV29-1,14,TRBJ2-1,CSAARPSGVQGQFF
-,TRBV2,12,TRBJ1-2,CASSIQGYGYTF
TRBD2,TRBV30,13,TRBJ2-1,CACRTSDYNEQFF
TRBD1,TRBV6-5,14,TRBJ2-7,CASSTRTGLLEQYF
-,TRBV23-1,17,TRBJ2-6,CASSQRTVRSGANVLTF
TRBD1,TRBV7-2,17,TRBJ2-7,CASSARGQATIAYEQYF
-,TRBV5-1,11,TRBJ2-5,CASSSAETQYF
-,TRBV6-1,15,TRBJ1-5,CASSEDRQYYRTQHF
-,TRBV4-3,17,TRBJ1-3,CASSQDWRVNSGNTIYF
TRBD2,TRBV29-1,11,TRBJ2-7,CSVATATSQYF
-,TRBV19,14,TRBJ1-1,CASSMGLRNTEAFF
TRBD1,TRBV7-2,17,TRBJ2-7,CASSGGPAGQGWNEQYF
TRBD2,TRBV5-1,17,TRBJ2-2,CASSSGLAGSNTGELFF
TRBD2,TRBV30,15,TRBJ2-7,CAWSVRVGRSYEQYF